The clone carrying this T cell receptor (beta chain) was counted only a few times. Its antigen is undetermined. This sample was included in a study of CD8 T cells in ankylosing spondylitis. Study observations and caveats: Reports say disease-linked clones showed up significantly more in matched ankylosing spondylitis synovial fluid. What appeared characteristic of ankylosing spondylitis blood was a TCR beta motif of 7 or 8 highly homologous variants.

TCRdb recomputed calls from the 5' RACE reads with MiXCR, one row per CDR3 protein. Among just over 300,000 distinct CDR3 sequences, less than 25% were seen once, and the ten largest hold about 4%. The CDR3 is made up of 12 amino acids. The germline gives CDR1 DFQATT, CDR2 SNEGSKA (reference sequence). After removal of 6 bases from V and 7 bases from J, the junction contained 6 bases not matched to a gene. The origin of this receptor is a female donor with ankylosing spondylitis or in good health (not recorded which). Sample: blood, either unsorted or a sorted T cell fraction (not recorded which). The V call is TRBV20-1, the J call TRBJ1-2, with 9 bases matching TRBD1. Here the CDR3 DNA reads TGCAGTGCCGAGGACAGGGGTAGTGGCTACACCTTC. It specifies CSAEDRGSGYTF.